The entry below describes one TCR beta chain. Its antigen has not been determined. Base qualities are missing; no much larger clone stands one base away. This specimen comes from a study of blood T cell repertoires in COVID-19 (dated by TCRdb to about 2020). About the study as a whole: Samples from collaborators originated in the United States, Italy and Spain and spanned both the acute and convalescent phases of COVID-19. The prospective study material was composed of cDNA or gDNA derived from T cells, B-cell-depleted T cells, or PBMCs. The repertoires were made available in a free public database intended to serve as a resource for research on the immune response to SARS-CoV-2. The dataset comprised deeply sampled blood TCRbeta repertoires from subjects exposed to, actively infected with, or recovered from COVID-19. Where available, HLA class I and class II types were taken from metadata supplied by the sample provider and were not determined by assay-based typing. The samples were drawn from the first 160 participants of the ongoing ImmuneRACE study and from 1,254 subjects provided by 6 global collaborators. Sample metadata almost always included a de-identified subject ID, COVID-19 status, age in years and sex. The full study reports these points: Clinical and demographic metadata were provided uncurated, with the amount varying by source and participant.

A second Seattle source provided samples from volunteer blood donors who had recovered from COVID-19. The collaborating institutions used their own protocols to collect whole blood in K2EDTA tubes. For TCRbeta analysis, collaborators shipped samples as frozen whole blood, isolated PBMCs, or DNA extracted from either of those sample types. TCRbeta CDR3 regions were amplified from genomic DNA using the immunoSEQ Assay, a bias-controlled multiplex PCR. The authors' pipeline ran thus. Within the assay, amplification of reference gene primers was used to estimate how many nucleated cells each sample contained. To quantify the absolute abundance of each unique TCRbeta CDR3 rearrangement, sequence reads were collapsed and filtered. For each sample, productive Simpson clonality was calculated as the square root of Simpson's diversity index across productive rearrangements. TCRdb holds this immuneACCESS table with in-frame rearrangements only. Some clones are missing; in checked studies, unresolved V genes explain under half, and the rest has no known cause. The V and J calls and clone size come from that table; D and trimming were worked out from the DNA. The sample includes over 200,000 clones, with approximately 86% observed a single time. The top ten hold about 2.9% of the sample.

V trim: 5 bases; J trim: 1 base; unmatched bases: 10. Sequences SGHAT (CDR1) and FQNNGV (CDR2) are obtained from the germline V gene. The cysteine opens and the phenylalanine closes a CDR3 of 17 amino acids. The read is trimmed to its CDR3 DNA, 51 bases read in frame from base 1. The sequence is built from TRBV11-2 and TRBJ1-4; 7 of the junction bases match TRBD1. The sequencing sample was made of peripheral blood. The source of this sequence is a woman in her thirties who had recovered from COVID-19. At the DNA level, the sequence is TGTGCCAGCAGCCTGAGGGGGCCGGCGGAAACTAATGAAAAACTGTTTTTT. This encodes CASSLRGPAETNEKLFF.